The clone carrying this T cell receptor beta chain was counted a few times. What it recognizes is unknown. This specimen comes from a study of early T cells in non-severe SARS-CoV-2 infection. The wider study: The study sequenced bulk RNA from unsorted whole blood, with chains unpaired.

Germline V lookup: CDR1 MGHDK, CDR2 SYGVNS. The V gene lost 5 bases and the J gene lost 0 bases, with 11 bases spanning the gap. This CDR3 is built from 14 residues. The TCR library protocol attached unique molecular identifiers to the individual cDNA molecules. Via MiXCR, TCRdb re-called the 5' RACE reads, giving one row per CDR3 protein. The table records 45,000 to 60,000 distinct CDR3 sequences, 7% to 8% of them present only once. Study-wide results and caveats: Anti-spike CD8 specificities were favored by VDJdb matching, whose results missed private and CD4 specificities.

V usage is TRBV25-1 and J usage is TRBJ2-7; weak D call: TRBD2 (6 bases). Specimen: whole blood. The TCR sequence derives from an adult who was a healthcare worker with PCR-confirmed SARS-CoV-2 infection or an uninfected control (not recorded which). CDR3 DNA sequence: TGTGCCAGCAGTCAAGCGGGCCCCTCCTACGAGCAGTACTTC. Its translation is CASSQAGPSYEQYF.